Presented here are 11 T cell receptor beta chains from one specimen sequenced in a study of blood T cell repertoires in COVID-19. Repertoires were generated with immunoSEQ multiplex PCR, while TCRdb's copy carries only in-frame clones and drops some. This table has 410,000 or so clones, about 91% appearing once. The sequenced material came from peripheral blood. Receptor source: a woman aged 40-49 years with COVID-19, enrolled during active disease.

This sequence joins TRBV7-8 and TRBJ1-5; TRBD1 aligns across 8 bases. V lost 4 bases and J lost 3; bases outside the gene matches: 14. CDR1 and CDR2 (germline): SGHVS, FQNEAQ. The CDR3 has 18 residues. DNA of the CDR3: TGTGCCAGCAGCTCTGATCCCCTAATGACAGGGGTCAATCAGCCCCAGCATTTT. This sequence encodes CASSSDPLMTGVNQPQHF.

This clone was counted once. DNA for the CDR3: TGTGCCAGTAGTATAGATACAATGAACACTGAAGCTTTCTTT. Translated, it gives CASSIDTMNTEAFF. The J gene is TRBJ1-1, the V gene TRBV19; the D is unclear. This CDR3 contains 14 residues. Germline lookup yields CDR1 LNHDA and CDR2 SQIVND (reference sequence). The V end was cut by 0 bases, the J end by 0 bases, with 5 bases between. Together with reference TRBV19 and TRBJ1-1, the CDR3 gives the full variable domain: DGGITQSPKYLFRKEGQNVTLSCEQNLNHDAMYWYRQDPGQGLRLIYYSQIVNDFQKGDIAEGYSVSREKKESFPLTVTSAQKNPTAFYLCASSIDTMNTEAFFGQGTRLTVV.

CDR3 DNA: TGTGCCAGCAGACAACCCAGCGGAGGGCTCAATCAGCCCCAGCATTTT. It codes for CASRQPSGGLNQPQHF. The chain combines TRBV5-8 with TRBJ1-5; D ambiguous. CDR1 is SGHTS and CDR2 is YDEGEE in the germline V gene. This CDR3 comprises 16 residues. V was trimmed by 5 bases and J by 3 bases, leaving 18 bases between them.

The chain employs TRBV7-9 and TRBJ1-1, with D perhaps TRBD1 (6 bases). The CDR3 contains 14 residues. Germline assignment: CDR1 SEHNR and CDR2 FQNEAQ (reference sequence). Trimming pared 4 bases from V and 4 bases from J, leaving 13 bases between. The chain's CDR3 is CASSSQGLGTEAFF. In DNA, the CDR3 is TGTGCCAGCAGCTCTCAGGGGTTAGGCACTGAAGCTTTCTTT.

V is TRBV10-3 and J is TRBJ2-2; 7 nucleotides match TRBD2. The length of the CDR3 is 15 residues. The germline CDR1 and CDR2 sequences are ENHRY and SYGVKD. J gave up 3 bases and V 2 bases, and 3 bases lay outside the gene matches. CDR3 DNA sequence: TGTGCCATCAGTGAGGGGAGGGGCCACACCGGGGAGCTGTTTTTT. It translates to CAISEGRGHTGELFF.

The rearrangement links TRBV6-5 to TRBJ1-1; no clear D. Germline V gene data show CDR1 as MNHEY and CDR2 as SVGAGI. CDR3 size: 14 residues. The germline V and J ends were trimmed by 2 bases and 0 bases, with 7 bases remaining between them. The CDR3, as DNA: TGTGCCAGCAGTTACCAGGAATTGAACACTGAAGCTTTCTTT. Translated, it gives CASSYQELNTEAFF.

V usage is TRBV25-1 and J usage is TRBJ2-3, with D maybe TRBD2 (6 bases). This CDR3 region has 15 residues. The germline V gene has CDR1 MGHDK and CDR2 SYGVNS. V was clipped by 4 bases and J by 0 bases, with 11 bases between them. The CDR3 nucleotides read TGTGCCAGCAGTGCACTAGCTACTAGCACAGATACGCAGTATTTT. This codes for CASSALATSTDTQYF. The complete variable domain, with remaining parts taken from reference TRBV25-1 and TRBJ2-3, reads EADIYQTPRYLVIGTGKKITLECSQTMGHDKMYWYQQDPGMELHLIHYSYGVNSTEKGDLSSESTVSRIRTEHFPLTLESARPSHTSQYLCASSALATSTDTQYFGPGTRLTVL.

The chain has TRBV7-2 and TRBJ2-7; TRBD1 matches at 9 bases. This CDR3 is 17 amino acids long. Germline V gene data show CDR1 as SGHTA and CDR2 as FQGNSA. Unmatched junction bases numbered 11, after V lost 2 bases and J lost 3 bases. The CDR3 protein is CASSLKWGQGRGYEQYF. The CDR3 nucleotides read TGTGCCAGCAGCTTAAAATGGGGACAGGGTCGGGGCTACGAGCAGTACTTC.

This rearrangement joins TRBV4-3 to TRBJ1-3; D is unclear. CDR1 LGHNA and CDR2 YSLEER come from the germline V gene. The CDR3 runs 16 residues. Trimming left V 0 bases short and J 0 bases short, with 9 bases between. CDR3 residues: CASSQDGSSSGNTIYF. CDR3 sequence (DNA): TGCGCCAGCAGCCAAGACGGGTCGAGCTCTGGAAACACCATATATTTT.

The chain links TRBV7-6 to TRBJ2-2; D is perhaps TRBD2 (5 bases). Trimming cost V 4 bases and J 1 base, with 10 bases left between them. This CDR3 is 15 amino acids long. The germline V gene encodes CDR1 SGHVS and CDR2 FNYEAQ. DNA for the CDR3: TGTGCCAGCAGCTGGGAGAACAGGAACACCGGGGAGCTGTTTTTT. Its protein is CASSWENRNTGELFF.

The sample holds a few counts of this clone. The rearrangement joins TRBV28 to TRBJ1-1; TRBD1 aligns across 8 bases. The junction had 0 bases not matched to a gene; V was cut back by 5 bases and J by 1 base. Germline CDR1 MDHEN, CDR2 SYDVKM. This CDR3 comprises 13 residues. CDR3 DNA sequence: TGTGCCAGCAGTACAGGGGGGAACACTGAAGCTTTCTTT. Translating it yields CASSTGGNTEAFF.